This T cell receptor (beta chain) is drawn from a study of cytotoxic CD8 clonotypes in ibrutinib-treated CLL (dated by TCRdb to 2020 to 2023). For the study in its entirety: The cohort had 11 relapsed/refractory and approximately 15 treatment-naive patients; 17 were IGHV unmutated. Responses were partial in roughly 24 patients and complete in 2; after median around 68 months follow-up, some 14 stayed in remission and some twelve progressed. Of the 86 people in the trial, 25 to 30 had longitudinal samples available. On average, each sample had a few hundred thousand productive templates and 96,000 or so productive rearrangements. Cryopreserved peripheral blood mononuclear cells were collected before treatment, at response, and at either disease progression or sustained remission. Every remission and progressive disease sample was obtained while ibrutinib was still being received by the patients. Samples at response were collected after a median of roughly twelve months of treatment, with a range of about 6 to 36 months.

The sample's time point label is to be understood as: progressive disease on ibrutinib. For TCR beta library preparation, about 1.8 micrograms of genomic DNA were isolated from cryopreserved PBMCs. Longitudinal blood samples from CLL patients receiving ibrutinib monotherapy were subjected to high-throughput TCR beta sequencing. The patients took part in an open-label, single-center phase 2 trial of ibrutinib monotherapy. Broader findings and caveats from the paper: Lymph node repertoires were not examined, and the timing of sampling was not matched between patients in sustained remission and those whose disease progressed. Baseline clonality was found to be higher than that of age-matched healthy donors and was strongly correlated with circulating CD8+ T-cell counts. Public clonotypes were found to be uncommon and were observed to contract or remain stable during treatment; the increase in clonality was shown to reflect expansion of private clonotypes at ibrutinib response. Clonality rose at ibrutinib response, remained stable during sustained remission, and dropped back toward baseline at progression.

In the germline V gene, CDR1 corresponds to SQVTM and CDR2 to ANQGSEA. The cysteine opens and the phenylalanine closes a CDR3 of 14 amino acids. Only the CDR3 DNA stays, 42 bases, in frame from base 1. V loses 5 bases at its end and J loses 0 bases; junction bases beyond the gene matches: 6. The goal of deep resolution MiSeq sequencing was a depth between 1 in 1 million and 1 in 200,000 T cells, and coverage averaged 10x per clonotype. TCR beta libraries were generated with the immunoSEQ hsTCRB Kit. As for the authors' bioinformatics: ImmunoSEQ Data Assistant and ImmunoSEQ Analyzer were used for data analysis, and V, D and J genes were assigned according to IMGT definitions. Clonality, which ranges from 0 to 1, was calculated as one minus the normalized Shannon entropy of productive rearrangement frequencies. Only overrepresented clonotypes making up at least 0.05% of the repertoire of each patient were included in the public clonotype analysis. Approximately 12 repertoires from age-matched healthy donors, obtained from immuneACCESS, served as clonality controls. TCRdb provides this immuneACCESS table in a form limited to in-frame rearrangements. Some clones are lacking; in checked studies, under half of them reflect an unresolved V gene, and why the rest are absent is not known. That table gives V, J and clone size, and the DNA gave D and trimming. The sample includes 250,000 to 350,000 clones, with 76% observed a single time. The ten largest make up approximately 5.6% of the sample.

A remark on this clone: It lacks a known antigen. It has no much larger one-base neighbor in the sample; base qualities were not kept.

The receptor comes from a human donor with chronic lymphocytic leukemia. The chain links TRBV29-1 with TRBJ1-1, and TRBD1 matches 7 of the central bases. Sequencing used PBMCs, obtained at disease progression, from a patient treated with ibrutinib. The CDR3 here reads CSVIYRGLNTEAFF. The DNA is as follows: TGCAGCGTTATCTACAGGGGATTGAACACTGAAGCTTTCTTT. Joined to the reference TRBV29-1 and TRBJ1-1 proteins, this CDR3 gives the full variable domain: SAVISQKPSRDICQRGTSLTIQCQVDSQVTMMFWYRQQPGQSLTLIATANQGSEATYESGFVIDKFPISRPNLTFSTLTVSNMSPEDSSIYLCSVIYRGLNTEAFFGQGTRLTVV.